These 31 T cell receptor beta chains were sequenced from one sample in a study of cytomegalovirus exposure and HLA in healthy donors. Clones were read by immunoSEQ multiplex PCR, and TCRdb kept only the in-frame ones, dropping some. The sample includes approximately 100,000 clones, roughly 90% of them seen just once. Material: PBMCs. These receptors originate from a woman aged 18-29 years in good health and CMV-seronegative.

This clone was counted only a few times. The chain recombines TRBV5-1 with TRBJ2-2; 7 bases are shared with TRBD1. The CDR3 sequence is 15 residues long. The junction had 2 bases not matched to a gene; V was cut back by 3 bases and J by 0 bases. CDR1 and CDR2 (germline): SGHRS, YFSETQ. DNA for the CDR3: TGCGCCAGCAGCTCGGACAGGTCGAACACCGGGGAGCTGTTTTTT. Its protein is CASSSDRSNTGELFF.

The chain carries TRBV7-9 and TRBJ2-3, with a possible D match to TRBD1 (6 bases). This CDR3 is built from 15 residues. Germline values: CDR1 SEHNR, CDR2 FQNEAQ (reference sequence). The germline V and J ends were trimmed by 5 bases and 9 bases, with 21 bases remaining between them. In nucleotides, the CDR3 is TGTGCCAGCAGCAACCTTGGGGGCAAGGAGGAGACGCAGTATTTT. It translates to CASSNLGGKEETQYF.

The V gene is TRBV6-6, the J gene TRBJ2-7; 8 bases are shared with TRBD2. The CDR3 extends over 15 amino acids. CDR1 is MNHNY, CDR2 SVGAGI, per germline (reference sequence). With 2 bases clipped from V and 3 bases from J, the junction kept 6 bases outside the gene matches. CDR3 DNA: TGTGCCAGCAGTTACGGGGCTAGCGGGCTCTACGAGCAGTACTTC. Protein sequence: CASSYGASGLYEQYF.

The chain has TRBV30 and TRBJ2-5, with 13 bases that match TRBD2. J lost 2 bases, V lost 3 bases, and 3 bases had no gene match. Germline-derived CDR1 and CDR2 are GTSNPN and SVGIG (reference sequence). This CDR3 region has 15 residues. The CDR3 sequence is CAWRAGLAGQETQYF. CDR3 DNA: TGTGCCTGGAGGGCGGGACTAGCGGGGCAAGAGACCCAGTACTTC. The entire variable domain, with the rest obtained from reference TRBV30 and TRBJ2-5, is as follows: SQTIHQWPATLVQPVGSPLSLECTVEGTSNPNLYWYRQAAGRGLQLLFYSVGIGQISSEVPQNLSASRPQDRQFILSSKKLLLSDSGFYLCAWRAGLAGQETQYFGPGTRLLVL.

As regards this clone: The limits of the CDR3 on the DNA are not certain, so only TCRdb's listed CDR3 is given. V is TRBV28 and J is TRBJ1-5. Germline CDR1 MDHEN, CDR2 SYDVKM. From its first to its last residue, the CDR3 has 15 amino acids. CDR3 amino acids: CASSFGSGFNQPQHF.

The V gene is TRBV6-6, the J gene TRBJ2-7; D remains ambiguous. V gave up 6 bases and J gave up 3 bases, with 18 bases separating them. The CDR3 has 15 amino acids. The germline CDR1 and CDR2 sequences are MNHNY and SVGAGI (reference sequence). CDR3 region: CASSNPLSPDYEQYF. The DNA for the CDR3 is TGTGCCAGCAGCAACCCTCTGAGCCCCGACTACGAGCAGTACTTC.

The DNA of the CDR3 is TGTGCCAGTAGTTTGGGACAGGGTTACGAGCAGTACTTC. It encodes CASSLGQGYEQYF. The gene calls are TRBV19 and TRBJ2-7; 9 bases align to TRBD1. Germline trimming cut 5 bases from V and 4 bases from J; bases unmatched to any gene: 3. The CDR3 spans 13 residues. Germline assignment: CDR1 LNHDA and CDR2 SQIVND (reference sequence).

V is TRBV10-2 and J is TRBJ2-7; TRBD1 agrees at 9 bases. Germline V gene sequence: CDR1 WSHSY, CDR2 SAAADI. Unmatched junction bases numbered 10, after V lost 8 bases and J lost 5 bases. CDR3 length equals 14 residues. The CDR3 coding sequence is TGCGCCAGCCAGCCTCGGGACAGGGTCGACGAGCAGTACTTC. Amino acid sequence: CASQPRDRVDEQYF.

The chain links TRBV5-6 to TRBJ2-3; 10 nucleotides agree with TRBD2. The CDR3 runs 16 residues. Germline CDR1 reads SGHDT; CDR2 reads YYEEEE. With 0 bases clipped from V and 8 bases from J, the junction kept 9 bases outside the gene matches. CDR3 DNA: TGTGCCAGCAGCTTGGGGGCTAGCGGGAGCGGGGGTACGCAGTATTTT. Translated, it gives CASSLGASGSGGTQYF.

V usage is TRBV27 and J usage is TRBJ1-2; weak D call: TRBD1 (6 bases). This CDR3 region has 13 residues. Between the trimmed V and J ends, which lost 2 bases and 6 bases, there was a span of 10 bases. The germline V gene has CDR1 MNHEY and CDR2 SMNVEV (reference sequence). CDR3 in amino acids: CASSLGGRDGYTF. DNA for the CDR3: TGTGCCAGCAGTTTAGGGGGCCGAGATGGCTACACCTTC.

This clone has only a few counts. The V and J genes are TRBV9 and TRBJ2-2, with a possible D match to TRBD1 (6 bases). Trimming stripped 7 bases from V and 1 base from J, with 11 bases between. The germline gives CDR1 SGDLS, CDR2 YYNGEE. CDR3 length equals 14 residues. The CDR3 spells CASRGQLNTGELFF. CDR3 in DNA: TGTGCCAGCCGGGGACAATTGAACACCGGGGAGCTGTTTTTT.

This clone was detected once. The chain employs TRBV9 and TRBJ2-1; tentative D call: TRBD2 (7 bases). V dropped 3 bases and J dropped 1 base, with 11 bases sitting between them. Germline loops: CDR1 SGDLS, CDR2 YYNGEE. The CDR3 is made up of 15 amino acids. CDR3 loop: CASSEGGVSYNEQFF. The CDR3 nucleotides read TGTGCCAGCAGCGAGGGGGGGGTGTCCTACAATGAGCAGTTCTTC.

The gene calls are TRBV19 and TRBJ2-7; 8 bases align to TRBD1. Looked up from germline, CDR1 is LNHDA and CDR2 is SQIVND (reference sequence). The CDR3 contains 16 residues. The V gene end was trimmed by 4 bases and the J gene end by 3 bases; junction bases not matched to a gene: 11. The CDR3, as DNA: TGTGCCAGTAGTACCCCCCCAGACAGGGGCGGCTACGAGCAGTACTTC. Protein: CASSTPPDRGGYEQYF. Drawing the rest from reference TRBV19 and TRBJ2-7, the complete variable domain is DGGITQSPKYLFRKEGQNVTLSCEQNLNHDAMYWYRQDPGQGLRLIYYSQIVNDFQKGDIAEGYSVSREKKESFPLTVTSAQKNPTAFYLCASSTPPDRGGYEQYFGPGTRLTVT.

Concerning this clone: One end of the junction fails to match germline, which may point to a read error. The rearrangement joins TRBV2 to TRBJ1-5, with 8 positions matching TRBD1. Per the germline V gene, CDR1 is SNHLY and CDR2 is FYNNEI. The CDR3 has 14 amino acids. The CDR3 protein is CASGEDRVVQPQHF. The CDR3 bases are TGTGCCAGCGGTGAGGACAGGGTCGTACAGCCCCAGCATTTT.

This clone was recorded only once. The J gene is TRBJ1-1, the V gene TRBV30; a possible D gene is TRBD1 (5 bases). Germline loops: CDR1 GTSNPN, CDR2 SVGIG (reference sequence). The length of the CDR3 is 13 residues. The V end was cut by 5 bases, the J end by 6 bases, with 16 bases between. CDR3 DNA: TGTGCCTGGGGATCAGGGATCGAAGCTGAAGCTTTCTTT. Amino acid sequence: CAWGSGIEAEAFF.

The rearrangement joins TRBV5-1 to TRBJ2-1, with TRBD2 matching over 9 bases. The germline CDR1 and CDR2 sequences are SGHRS and YFSETQ. The length of the CDR3 is 15 residues. Trimming at V came to 2 bases and at J to 5 bases, leaving 5 bases not matched to a gene. CDR3 sequence (DNA): TGCGCCAGCAGCTTAGGGGCGGGGGGGAACAATGAGCAGTTCTTC. This sequence encodes CASSLGAGGNNEQFF.

The chain uses TRBV6-1 and TRBJ1-2; perhaps TRBD1 as D (6 bases). Deletions cut 4 bases from V and 3 bases from J, with 15 bases between. There are 15 residues in the CDR3. The germline V gene has CDR1 MNHNS and CDR2 SASEGT. The CDR3 region has the DNA TGTGCCAGCAGTGCGGTACAGGGTGGAGACTATGGCTACACCTTC. Translated: CASSAVQGGDYGYTF.

This chain joins TRBV28 and TRBJ1-2; D possibly corresponds to TRBD1 (6 bases). V gave up 5 bases and J gave up 6 bases, with 13 bases separating them. The germline gives CDR1 MDHEN, CDR2 SYDVKM. The CDR3 has 13 residues. The DNA of the CDR3 is TGTGCCAGCAGTCCGGACAGTATTGATGGCTACACCTTC. Translation gives CASSPDSIDGYTF.

This chain links TRBV5-8 with TRBJ2-1, with TRBD1 matching over 9 bases. The germline V gene encodes CDR1 SGHTS and CDR2 YDEGEE. V lost 3 bases and J lost 4; bases outside the gene matches: 2. CDR3 length equals 14 residues. CDR3 region: CASSWTGDYNEQFF. The CDR3 DNA reads as TGTGCCAGCAGCTGGACAGGGGATTACAATGAGCAGTTCTTC.

The chain recombines TRBV30 with TRBJ1-1; no definite D call. The CDR3 length is 11 residues. V lost 0 bases to trimming and J lost 11 bases, with 10 bases between them. Germline V CDR1 and CDR2: GTSNPN, SVGIG (reference sequence). The CDR3 sequence is CAWSVHAAAFF. CDR3 nucleotide sequence: TGTGCCTGGAGTGTACACGCTGCTGCTTTCTTT.

V and J are TRBV5-1 and TRBJ2-7; maybe TRBD2 (6 bases). The CDR3 length is 15 residues. Trimming stripped 0 bases from V and 6 bases from J, with 16 bases between. Per the germline V gene, CDR1 is SGHRS and CDR2 is YFSETQ. For the CDR3, the DNA is TGCGCCAGCAGCTTGGCCCCGGGAGCTCCGGCCGAGCAGTACTTC. It is translated as CASSLAPGAPAEQYF.

A note on this clone: An end of the junction differs from the germline gene, which may be a read error. The rearrangement joins TRBV7-8 to TRBJ2-7; D is possibly TRBD1 (6 bases). The CDR3 has 15 amino acids. Germline assignment: CDR1 SGHVS and CDR2 FQNEAQ. DNA for the CDR3: TGTGCCAGCAGATTAGGGGGACACCCTGCCTACGAGCAGTACTTC. It is translated as CASRLGGHPAYEQYF.

This chain uses TRBV2 with TRBJ1-2, with D perhaps matching TRBD1 (6 bases). V lost 5 bases and J 2 bases, leaving 9 bases between the germline ends. CDR3 length: 13 residues. Germline CDR1 and CDR2: SNHLY and FYNNEI. CDR3 residues: CASSSDRNYGYTF. CDR3 in DNA: TGTGCCAGCAGTAGCGACAGGAACTATGGCTACACCTTC.

The V call is TRBV2, the J call TRBJ2-3; the match to TRBD2 covers 7 bases. Germline V gene data show CDR1 as SNHLY and CDR2 as FYNNEI. The CDR3 contains 14 residues. V shed 8 bases and J 0 bases; nucleotides not matched to a gene: 5. CDR3 DNA: TGTGCCAGCGGGGGACTAACTAGCACAGATACGCAGTATTTT. It is translated as CASGGLTSTDTQYF.

The chain couples TRBV27 to TRBJ2-7; D may be TRBD2 (6 bases). V was shortened by 3 bases and J by 2 bases, with 20 bases between the two germline ends. CDR3 length equals 17 residues. The germline gives CDR1 MNHEY, CDR2 SMNVEV (reference sequence). Written as DNA, the CDR3 is TGTGCCAGCAGTTTCAGTCTGACCCGGGACTGGACCTACGAGCAGTACTTC. It translates to CASSFSLTRDWTYEQYF.

The chain links TRBV5-6 to TRBJ2-1; 9 bases agree with TRBD2. V lost 0 bases and J lost 7; bases outside the gene matches: 2. Germline lookup yields CDR1 SGHDT and CDR2 YYEEEE. The CDR3 consists of 14 residues. The CDR3 region is CASSLGGGANEQFF. The CDR3 region has the DNA TGTGCCAGCAGCTTGGGCGGGGGGGCGAATGAGCAGTTCTTC.

The chain has TRBV7-9 and TRBJ2-5, with D perhaps matching TRBD2 (5 bases). The germline V gene encodes CDR1 SEHNR and CDR2 FQNEAQ (reference sequence). The CDR3 runs 15 residues. Trimming took off 2 bases at V and 5 bases at J, with 15 bases between the two ends. CDR3 nucleotide sequence: TGTGCCAGCAGCTTATTTGGGAGTTTGAGGGAGACCCAGTACTTC. Protein: CASSLFGSLRETQYF.

The J gene is TRBJ2-2, the V gene TRBV7-9; 15 bases match TRBD2. CDR1 SEHNR and CDR2 FQNEAQ come from the germline V gene (reference sequence). After removal of 5 bases from V and 6 bases from J, the junction contained 7 bases not matched to a gene. There are 17 residues in the CDR3. CDR3 nucleotides: TGTGCCAGCAGCCATGGACTAGCGGGGGGGCAGGCCGGGGAGCTGTTTTTT. Protein product: CASSHGLAGGQAGELFF.

The chain uses TRBV6-5 and TRBJ1-5; perhaps TRBD1 as D (6 bases). From germline, CDR1 is MNHEY and CDR2 SVGAGI. The CDR3 loop spans 14 amino acids. V shed 6 bases and J shed 6 bases, with 15 bases lying between them. CDR3 sequence (DNA): TGTGCCAGCAGCGACAGGTTGGTAGGTCAGCCCCAGCATTTT. It encodes CASSDRLVGQPQHF.

The V gene is TRBV5-4, the J gene TRBJ2-2; 7 positions agree with TRBD2. The CDR3 spans 14 residues. The J segment lost 15 bases and the V segment lost 4 bases, leaving 15 bases of the junction unmatched. CDR1 and CDR2 (germline): SGHNT, YYREEE (reference sequence). The CDR3 sequence: CASSRPEQRGRMFF. CDR3 DNA: TGTGCCAGCAGCCGCCCCGAGCAGCGGGGAAGGATGTTTTTT.

This chain joins TRBV7-2 and TRBJ2-1, with TRBD2 matching over 7 bases. The germline V gene has CDR1 SGHTA and CDR2 FQGNSA. Unmatched junction bases numbered 13, after V lost 5 bases and J lost 0 bases. The CDR3 sequence is 18 residues long. CDR3 sequence reads: CASSPGRGGGSSYNEQFF. In nucleotides, the CDR3 is TGTGCCAGCAGCCCTGGGAGGGGTGGCGGGAGCTCCTACAATGAGCAGTTCTTC.